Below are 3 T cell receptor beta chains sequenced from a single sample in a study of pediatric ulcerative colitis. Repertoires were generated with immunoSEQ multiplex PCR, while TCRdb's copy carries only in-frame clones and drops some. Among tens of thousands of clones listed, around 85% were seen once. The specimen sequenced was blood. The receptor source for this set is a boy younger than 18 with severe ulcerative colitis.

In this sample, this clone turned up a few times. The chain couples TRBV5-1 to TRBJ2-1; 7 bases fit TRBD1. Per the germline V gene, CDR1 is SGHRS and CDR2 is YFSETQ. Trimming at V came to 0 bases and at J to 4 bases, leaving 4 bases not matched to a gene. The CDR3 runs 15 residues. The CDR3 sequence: CASSLAGTDYNEQFF. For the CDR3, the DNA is TGCGCCAGCAGCTTGGCCGGGACAGATTACAATGAGCAGTTCTTC.

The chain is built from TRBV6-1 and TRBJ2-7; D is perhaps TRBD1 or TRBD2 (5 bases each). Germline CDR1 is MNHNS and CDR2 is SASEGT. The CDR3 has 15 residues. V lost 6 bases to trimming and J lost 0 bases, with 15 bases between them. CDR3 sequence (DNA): TGTGCCAGCAGCCCCGGGACCGTGAGCTCCTACGAGCAGTACTTC. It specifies CASSPGTVSSYEQYF.

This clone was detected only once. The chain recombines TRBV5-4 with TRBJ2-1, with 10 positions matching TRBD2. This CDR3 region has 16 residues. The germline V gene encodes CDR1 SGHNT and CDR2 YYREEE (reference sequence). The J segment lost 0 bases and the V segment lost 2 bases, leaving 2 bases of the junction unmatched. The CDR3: CASSLWTSGSYNEQFF. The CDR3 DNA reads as TGTGCCAGCAGCTTATGGACTAGCGGCTCCTACAATGAGCAGTTCTTC.